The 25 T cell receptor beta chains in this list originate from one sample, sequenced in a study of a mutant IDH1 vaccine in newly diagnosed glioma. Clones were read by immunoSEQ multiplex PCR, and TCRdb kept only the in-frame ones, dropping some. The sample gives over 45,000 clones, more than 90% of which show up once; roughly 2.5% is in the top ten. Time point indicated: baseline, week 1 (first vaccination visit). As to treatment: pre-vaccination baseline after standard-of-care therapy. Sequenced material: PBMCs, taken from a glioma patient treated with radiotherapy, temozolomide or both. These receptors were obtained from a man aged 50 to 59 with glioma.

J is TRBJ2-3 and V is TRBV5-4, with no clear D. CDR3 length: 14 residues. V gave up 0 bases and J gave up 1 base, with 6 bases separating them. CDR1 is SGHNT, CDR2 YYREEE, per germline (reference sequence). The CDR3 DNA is TGTGCCAGCAGCTTGGTCACACGCACAGATACGCAGTATTTT. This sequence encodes CASSLVTRTDTQYF.

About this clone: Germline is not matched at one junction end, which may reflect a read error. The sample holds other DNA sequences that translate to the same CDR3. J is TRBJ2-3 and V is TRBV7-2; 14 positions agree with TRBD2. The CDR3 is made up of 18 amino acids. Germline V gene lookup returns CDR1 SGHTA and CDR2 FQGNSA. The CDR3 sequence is CASSLGTSGRMLADTQYF. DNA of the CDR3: TGTGCCAGCAGCTTAGGGACTAGCGGGAGGATGCTCGCAGATACGCAGTATTTC.

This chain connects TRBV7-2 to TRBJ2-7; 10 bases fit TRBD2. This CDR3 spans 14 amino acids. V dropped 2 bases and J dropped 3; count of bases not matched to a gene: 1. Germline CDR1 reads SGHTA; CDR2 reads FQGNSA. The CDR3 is CASSLQRGGYEQYF. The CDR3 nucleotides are TGTGCCAGCAGCTTACAGCGGGGGGGCTACGAGCAGTACTTC.

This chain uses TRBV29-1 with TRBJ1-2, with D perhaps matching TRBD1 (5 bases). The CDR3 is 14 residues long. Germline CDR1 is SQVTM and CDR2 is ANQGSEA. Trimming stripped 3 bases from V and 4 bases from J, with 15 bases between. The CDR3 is CSVDSGPAGYGYTF. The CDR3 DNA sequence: TGCAGCGTTGACTCGGGACCCGCGGGCTATGGCTACACCTTC.

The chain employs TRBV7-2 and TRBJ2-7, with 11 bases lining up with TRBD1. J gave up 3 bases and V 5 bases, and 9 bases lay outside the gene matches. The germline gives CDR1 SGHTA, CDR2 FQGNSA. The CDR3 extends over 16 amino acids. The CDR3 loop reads CASSPSSGTGGYEQYF. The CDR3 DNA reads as TGTGCCAGCAGCCCCTCTTCCGGGACAGGGGGCTACGAGCAGTACTTC.

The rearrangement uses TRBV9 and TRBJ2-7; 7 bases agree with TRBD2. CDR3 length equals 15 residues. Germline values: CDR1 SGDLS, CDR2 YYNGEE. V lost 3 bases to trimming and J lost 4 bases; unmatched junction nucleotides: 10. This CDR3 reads CASSDGPGGVYEQYF. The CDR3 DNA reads TGTGCCAGCAGCGACGGCCCGGGAGGTGTTTACGAGCAGTACTTC.

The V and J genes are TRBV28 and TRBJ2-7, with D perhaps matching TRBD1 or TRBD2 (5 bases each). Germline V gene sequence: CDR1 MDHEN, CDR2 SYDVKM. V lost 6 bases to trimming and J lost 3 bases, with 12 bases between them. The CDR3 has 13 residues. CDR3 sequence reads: CASSPGPDYEQYF. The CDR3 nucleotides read TGTGCCAGCAGCCCGGGACCAGACTACGAGCAGTACTTC.

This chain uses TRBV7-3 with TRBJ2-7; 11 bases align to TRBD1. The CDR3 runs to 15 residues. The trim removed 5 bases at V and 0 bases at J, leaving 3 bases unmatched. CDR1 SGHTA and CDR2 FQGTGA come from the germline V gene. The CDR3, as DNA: TGTGCCAGCAGCGTCGGGACAGGGGGCTCCTACGAGCAGTACTTC. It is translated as CASSVGTGGSYEQYF.

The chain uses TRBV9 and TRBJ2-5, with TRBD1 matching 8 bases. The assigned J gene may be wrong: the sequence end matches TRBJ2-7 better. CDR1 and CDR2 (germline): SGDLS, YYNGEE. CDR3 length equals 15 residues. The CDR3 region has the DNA TGTGCCAGCAGCGGACTACAGGGGGGCGGATACGAGCAGTACTTC. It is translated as CASSGLQGGGYEQYF.

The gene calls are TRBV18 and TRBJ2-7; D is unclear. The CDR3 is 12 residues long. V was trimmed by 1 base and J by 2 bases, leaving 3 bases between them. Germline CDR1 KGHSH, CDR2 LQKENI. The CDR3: CASSPRTYEQYF. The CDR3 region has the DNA TGTGCCAGCTCACCACGGACCTACGAGCAGTACTTC.

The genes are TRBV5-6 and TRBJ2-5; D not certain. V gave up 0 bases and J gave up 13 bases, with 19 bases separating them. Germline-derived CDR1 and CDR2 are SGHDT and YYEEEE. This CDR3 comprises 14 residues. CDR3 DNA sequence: TGTGCCAGCAGCTTGGGCCAGTGGGCGGCGGCCCGGTACTTC. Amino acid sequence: CASSLGQWAAARYF.

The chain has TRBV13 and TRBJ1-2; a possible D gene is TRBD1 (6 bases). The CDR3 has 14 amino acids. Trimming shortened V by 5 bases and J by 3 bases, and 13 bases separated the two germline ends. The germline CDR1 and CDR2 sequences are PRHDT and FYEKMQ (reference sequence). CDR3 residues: CASSQTGAYYGYTF. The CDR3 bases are TGTGCCAGCAGCCAGACGGGGGCCTACTATGGCTACACCTTC.

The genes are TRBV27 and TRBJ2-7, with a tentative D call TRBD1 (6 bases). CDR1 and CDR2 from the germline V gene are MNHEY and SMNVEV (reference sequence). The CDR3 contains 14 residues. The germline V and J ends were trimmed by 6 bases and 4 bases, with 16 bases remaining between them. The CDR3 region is CASSRDGGWYEQYF. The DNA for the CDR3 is TGTGCCAGCAGCCGAGATGGGGGCTGGTACGAGCAGTACTTC.

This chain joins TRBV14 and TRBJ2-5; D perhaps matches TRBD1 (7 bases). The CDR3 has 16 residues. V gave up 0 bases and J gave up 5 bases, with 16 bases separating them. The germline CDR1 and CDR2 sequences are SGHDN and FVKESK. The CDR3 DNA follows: TGTGCCAGCAGCCAAGATTCCAGGGCAGGGGGGGAGACCCAGTACTTC. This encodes CASSQDSRAGGETQYF.

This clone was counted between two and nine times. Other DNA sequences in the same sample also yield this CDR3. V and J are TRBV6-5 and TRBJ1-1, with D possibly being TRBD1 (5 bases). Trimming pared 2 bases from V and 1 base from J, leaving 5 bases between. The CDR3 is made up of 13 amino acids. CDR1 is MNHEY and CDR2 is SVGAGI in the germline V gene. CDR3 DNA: TGTGCCAGCAGTTACGGGGGGAACACTGAAGCTTTCTTT. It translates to CASSYGGNTEAFF.

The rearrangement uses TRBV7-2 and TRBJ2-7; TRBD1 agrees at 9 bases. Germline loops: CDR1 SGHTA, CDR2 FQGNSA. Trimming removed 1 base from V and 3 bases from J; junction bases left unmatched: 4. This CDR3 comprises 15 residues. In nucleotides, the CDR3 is TGTGCCAGCAGCTTAGAGCCGACAGGGGGCTACGAGCAGTACTTC. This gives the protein CASSLEPTGGYEQYF.

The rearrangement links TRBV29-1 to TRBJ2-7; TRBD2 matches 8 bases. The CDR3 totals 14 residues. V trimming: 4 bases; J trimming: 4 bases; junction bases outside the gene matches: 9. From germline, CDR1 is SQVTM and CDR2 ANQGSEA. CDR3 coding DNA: TGCAGCGTTGCAGCGGGAGCTCGGCCATACGAGCAGTACTTC. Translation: CSVAAGARPYEQYF.

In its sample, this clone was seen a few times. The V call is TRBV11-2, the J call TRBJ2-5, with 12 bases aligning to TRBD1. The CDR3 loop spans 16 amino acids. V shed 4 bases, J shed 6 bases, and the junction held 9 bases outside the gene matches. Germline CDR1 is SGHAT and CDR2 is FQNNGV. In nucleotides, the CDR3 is TGTGCCAGCAGCTACTCCCGGGACAGGGGGCGGCAGACCCAGTACTTC. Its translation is CASSYSRDRGRQTQYF.

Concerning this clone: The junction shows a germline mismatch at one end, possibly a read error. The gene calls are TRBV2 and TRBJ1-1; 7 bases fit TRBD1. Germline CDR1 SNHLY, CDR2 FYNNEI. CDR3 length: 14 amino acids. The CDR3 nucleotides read TGTGCCGGCAGTGACAGGGCGGCGAACACTGAAGCTTTCTTT. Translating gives CAGSDRAANTEAFF.

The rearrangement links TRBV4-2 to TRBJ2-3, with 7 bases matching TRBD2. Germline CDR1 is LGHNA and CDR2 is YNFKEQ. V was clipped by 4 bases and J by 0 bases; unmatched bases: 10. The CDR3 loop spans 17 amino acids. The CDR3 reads CASSPLLSGTSTDTQYF. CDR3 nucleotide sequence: TGTGCCAGCAGCCCACTCTTGAGCGGGACGAGCACAGATACGCAGTATTTT.

This CDR3 reads CASSVGVGQGANNEQFF. The CDR3 DNA sequence: TGTGCCAGCAGCGTAGGGGTGGGACAGGGGGCCAACAATGAGCAGTTCTTC. This chain connects TRBV9 to TRBJ2-1; TRBD1 matches 12 bases. There are 17 residues in the CDR3. The trim removed 0 bases at V and 5 bases at J, leaving 6 bases unmatched. Germline values: CDR1 SGDLS, CDR2 YYNGEE. Combining the CDR3 with reference TRBV9 and TRBJ2-1 gives the whole variable domain DSGVTQTPKHLITATGQRVTLRCSPRSGDLSVYWYQQSLDQGLQFLIQYYNGEERAKGNILERFSAQQFPDLHSELNLSSLELGDSALYFCASSVGVGQGANNEQFFGPGTRLTVL.

CDR3 sequence reads: CASSDRLSGNTIYF. CDR3 nucleotide sequence: TGTGCCAGCAGTGACCGGCTCTCTGGAAACACCATATATTTT. This rearrangement joins TRBV2 to TRBJ1-3; D is unclear. Germline V gene data show CDR1 as SNHLY and CDR2 as FYNNEI. The V end lost 3 bases, the J end lost 0 bases, and 6 bases lay between the germline ends. The CDR3 runs to 14 residues.

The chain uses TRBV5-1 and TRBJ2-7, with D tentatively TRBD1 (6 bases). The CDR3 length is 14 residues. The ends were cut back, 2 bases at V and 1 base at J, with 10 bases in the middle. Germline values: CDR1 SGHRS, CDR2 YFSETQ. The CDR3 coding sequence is TGCGCCAGCAGCTTCGGACAGAGTTCCTACGAGCAGTACTTC. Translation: CASSFGQSSYEQYF.

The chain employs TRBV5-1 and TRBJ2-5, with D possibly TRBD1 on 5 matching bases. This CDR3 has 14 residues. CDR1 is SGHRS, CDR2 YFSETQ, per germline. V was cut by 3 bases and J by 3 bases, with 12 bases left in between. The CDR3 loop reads CASSWKTVKETQYF. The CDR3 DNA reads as TGCGCCAGCAGCTGGAAGACAGTGAAAGAGACCCAGTACTTC.

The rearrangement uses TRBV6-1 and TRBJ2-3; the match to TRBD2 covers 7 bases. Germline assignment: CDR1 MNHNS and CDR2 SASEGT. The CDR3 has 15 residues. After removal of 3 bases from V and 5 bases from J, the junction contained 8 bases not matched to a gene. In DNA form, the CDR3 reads TGTGCCAGCAGTGATCTTCGGGGGGTCAGAGATACGCAGTATTTT. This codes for CASSDLRGVRDTQYF.